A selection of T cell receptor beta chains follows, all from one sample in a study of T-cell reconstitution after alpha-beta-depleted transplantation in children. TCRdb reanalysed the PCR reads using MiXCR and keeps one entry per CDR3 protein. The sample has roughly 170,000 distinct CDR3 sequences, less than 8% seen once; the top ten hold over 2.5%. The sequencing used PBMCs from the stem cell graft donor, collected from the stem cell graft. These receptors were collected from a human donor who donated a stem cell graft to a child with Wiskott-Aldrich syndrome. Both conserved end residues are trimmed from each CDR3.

ASSLEGKNQPQH | TRBV7-9
ASSRTSGRAQETQY | TRBV5-1
ASGKSWGSETLH | TRBV5-6
SARETPYEQY | TRBV20-1
ASSLAQLRGTQY | TRBV5-5
SAAGGVGADTQY | TRBV20-1
ASTDSGGGTDTQY | TRBV6-1
ASSGDRGPSPREF | TRBV6-6
SAPAASGGEDTQY | TRBV20-1
ASKYYGEETQY | TRBV5-5
ASSSRQGIADTQY | TRBV6-6
ASSLNRLAGGPGELF | TRBV5-1
ASSKTSGKNNEQF | TRBV19
ASSQPAAPEGETQY | TRBV28
ASSLGDKDTQY | TRBV12-3/TRBV12-4
ASSYTGPTEKLF | TRBV6-5
ASSLDRDWDGYT | TRBV7-2
ASSPRLSATNEKLF | TRBV5-1
ATSAPGGTDTQY | TRBV24-1
SARDRQDYNEQF | TRBV20-1
ASSLGTSGADTQY | TRBV5-1
ASTDQDYSYEQY | TRBV12-3/TRBV12-4
ASSMPDSAEAF | TRBV7-9
SVGAGHSYNEQF | TRBV29-1
SAHPGTADYGYT | TRBV29-1
ASSSDREANYGYT | TRBV27
ASRSYNEQF | TRBV12-3/TRBV12-4
ASSEPESPLH | TRBV25-1
ASRNQGASNQPQH | TRBV6-1
ASSQDRGFLEY | TRBV4-2
ASSAGSGANVLT | TRBV27
ASTEDRTWPSFGELF | TRBV12-3/TRBV12-4
ASSLTATKNTQY | TRBV7-2
SARAAGNQPQH | TRBV20-1
ASSLRAGDSYNEQF | TRBV7-2
ASSESAAGTQETQY | TRBV10-1
SAREPGAGEAF | TRBV20-1
SARRKGFSEKLF | TRBV20-1
ASSPPGENTEAF | TRBV12-3/TRBV12-4
ASRNTGPGQPQH | TRBV12-3/TRBV12-4
AIRDSTYEQY | TRBV10-3
ASSQDIPIGGLAKNYEQY | TRBV4-3
ASSSQRDSNNEQF | TRBV5-1
ASSPRTSGNTGELF | TRBV12-3/TRBV12-4
ASSQQGRPGVAEAF | TRBV4-1
SVYDRGLYYGYT | TRBV29-1
ASSPLKGIEAF | TRBV18
ASSLMGTGELF | TRBV12-3/TRBV12-4
ASSQVLSGSTDTQY | TRBV4-3
ASSLLASGGYTDTQY | TRBV5-6
ASSETLAGGNNEQF | TRBV6-4
ASSVAGIPTDTQY | TRBV5-1